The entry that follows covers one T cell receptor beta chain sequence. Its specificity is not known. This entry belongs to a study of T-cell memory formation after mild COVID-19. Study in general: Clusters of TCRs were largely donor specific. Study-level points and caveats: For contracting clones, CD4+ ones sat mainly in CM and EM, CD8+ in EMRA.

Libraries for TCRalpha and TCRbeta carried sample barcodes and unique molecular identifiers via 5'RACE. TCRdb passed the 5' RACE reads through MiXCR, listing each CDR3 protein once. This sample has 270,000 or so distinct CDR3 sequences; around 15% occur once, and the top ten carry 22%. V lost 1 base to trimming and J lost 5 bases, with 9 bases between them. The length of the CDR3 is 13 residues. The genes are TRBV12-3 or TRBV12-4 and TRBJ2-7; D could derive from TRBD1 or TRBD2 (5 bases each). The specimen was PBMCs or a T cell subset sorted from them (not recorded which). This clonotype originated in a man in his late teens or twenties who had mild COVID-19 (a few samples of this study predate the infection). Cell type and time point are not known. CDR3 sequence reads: CASSLEGPDEQYF. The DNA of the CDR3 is TGTGCCAGCAGTTTAGAGGGACCGGACGAGCAGTACTTC.